These 20 T cell receptor beta chains were sequenced from one sample in a study of cytomegalovirus exposure and HLA in healthy donors. The PCR was carried out with 60 Vbeta primers and 13 Jbeta primers. The data were produced by immunoSEQ multiplex PCR, yet TCRdb's version contains in-frame clones alone and is incomplete. This table holds under 150,000 clones, approximately 78% found once. Sample: PBMCs. These TCRs come from a woman aged 40 to 55 in good health and CMV-seropositive.

This clone was seen only a few times. The chain employs TRBV5-6 and TRBJ1-5; 7 bases agree with TRBD1. Germline trimming cut 2 bases from V and 6 bases from J; bases unmatched to any gene: 5. Germline V CDR1 and CDR2: SGHDT, YYEEEE. The CDR3 has 14 amino acids. This CDR3 reads CASSLGQGGQPQHF. The CDR3 DNA sequence: TGTGCCAGCAGCTTAGGCCAGGGGGGTCAGCCCCAGCATTTT. Filled out from reference TRBV5-6 and TRBJ1-5, the complete variable domain reads DAGVTQSPTHLIKTRGQQVTLRCSPKSGHDTVSWYQQALGQGPQFIFQYYEEEERQRGNFPDRFSGHQFPNYSSELNVNALLLGDSALYLCASSLGQGGQPQHFGDGTRLSIL.

The rearrangement joins TRBV28 to TRBJ2-7; 8 bases match TRBD2. V lost 4 bases to trimming and J lost 1 base; unmatched junction nucleotides: 9. CDR1 is MDHEN and CDR2 is SYDVKM in the germline V gene. CDR3 length: 16 residues. The CDR3 loop is CASSSPGGKGSYEQYF. CDR3 DNA: TGTGCCAGCAGTTCCCCGGGGGGGAAAGGATCCTACGAGCAGTACTTC. Full variable domain (outside the CDR3, taken from reference TRBV28 and TRBJ2-7): DVKVTQSSRYLVKRTGEKVFLECVQDMDHENMFWYRQDPGLGLRLIYFSYDVKMKEKGDIPEGYSVSREKKERFSLILESASTNQTSMYLCASSSPGGKGSYEQYFGPGTRLTVT.

The chain combines TRBV29-1 with TRBJ1-2; 12 positions match TRBD1. The CDR3 extends over 12 amino acids. With 7 bases clipped from V and 6 bases from J, the junction kept 3 bases outside the gene matches. Germline CDR1 reads SQVTM; CDR2 reads ANQGSEA. The DNA of the CDR3 is TGCAGCGACCGGGACAGGGGGCATGGCTACACCTTC. Encoded protein: CSDRDRGHGYTF.

With regard to this clone: This specimen includes other DNA sequences encoding the same CDR3. This chain joins TRBV7-2 and TRBJ2-7; a possible D gene is TRBD2 (5 bases). The V end was cut by 4 bases, the J end by 1 base, with 11 bases between. The CDR3 length is 14 residues. Germline V gene data show CDR1 as SGHTA and CDR2 as FQGNSA. The CDR3 DNA reads TGTGCCAGCAGCTCGGGCGGGTCTTCCTACGAGCAGTACTTC. Residues: CASSSGGSSYEQYF. Combining the CDR3 with reference TRBV7-2 and TRBJ2-7 gives the whole variable domain GAGVSQSPSNKVTEKGKDVELRCDPISGHTALYWYRQSLGQGLEFLIYFQGNSAPDKSGLPSDRFSAERTGGSVSTLTIQRTQQEDSAVYLCASSSGGSSYEQYFGPGTRLTVT.

The chain links TRBV11-2 to TRBJ2-2; 8 bases fit TRBD1. The CDR3 totals 13 residues. From germline, CDR1 is SGHAT and CDR2 FQNNGV. Losses at the gene ends were 5 bases for V and 6 bases for J; bases not matched to a gene: 2. For the CDR3, the DNA is TGTGCCAGCAGCAGGACAGGGTCCGGGGAGCTGTTTTTT. Protein: CASSRTGSGELFF. The variable domain in full, with the rest retrieved from reference TRBV11-2 and TRBJ2-2, is EAGVAQSPRYKIIEKRQSVAFWCNPISGHATLYWYQQILGQGPKLLIQFQNNGVVDDSQLPKDRFSAERLKGVDSTLKIQPAKLEDSAVYLCASSRTGSGELFFGEGSRLTVL.

CDR3 sequence reads: CASRDSGRAYYEQYF. In nucleotides, the CDR3 is TGTGCCAGCAGGGATAGCGGGAGGGCCTACTACGAGCAGTACTTC. The gene calls are TRBV2 and TRBJ2-7; 11 bases match TRBD2. In germline, CDR1 is SNHLY, CDR2 FYNNEI. V trimming: 6 bases; J trimming: 3 bases; junction bases outside the gene matches: 7. The CDR3 runs 15 residues.

This clone was picked up one time. The V call is TRBV7-6, the J call TRBJ2-1, with 10 bases identical to TRBD1. CDR1 SGHVS and CDR2 FNYEAQ come from the germline V gene. The V and J ends lost 8 bases and 3 bases, in that order; junction bases with no gene match: 7. The CDR3 sequence is 15 residues long. The DNA of the CDR3 is TGTGCCAGCCAAAGGACAGGGGGTTTCTACAATGAGCAGTTCTTC. Amino acid sequence: CASQRTGGFYNEQFF.

The chain carries TRBV27 and TRBJ2-2, with unresolved D. Germline V lookup: CDR1 MNHEY, CDR2 SMNVEV (reference sequence). V gave up 5 bases and J gave up 10 bases, with 8 bases separating them. The CDR3 covers 11 residues. The CDR3 DNA follows: TGTGCCAGCAGTGGTGGAGAGGAGCTGTTTTTT. It is translated as CASSGGEELFF.

The rearrangement joins TRBV5-8 to TRBJ2-7; the match to TRBD1 covers 9 bases. Germline V gene data show CDR1 as SGHTS and CDR2 as YDEGEE. Unmatched junction bases numbered 6, after V lost 0 bases and J lost 2 bases. This CDR3 region has 16 residues. CDR3 region: CASSLEGQGRPYEQYF. CDR3 DNA sequence: TGTGCCAGCAGCTTGGAGGGACAGGGCCGCCCCTACGAGCAGTACTTC.

This rearrangement joins TRBV4-2 to TRBJ1-5, with D maybe TRBD1 (5 bases). The ends were cut back, 0 bases at V and 1 base at J, with 13 bases in the middle. CDR3 length: 17 amino acids. Germline loops: CDR1 LGHNA, CDR2 YNFKEQ. The CDR3 sequence is CASSQEGGERSNQPQHF. The DNA of the CDR3 is TGTGCCAGCAGCCAAGAGGGGGGAGAAAGAAGCAATCAGCCCCAGCATTTT.

The genes are TRBV4-2 and TRBJ2-1; a weak D match, TRBD2 (5 bases). This CDR3 is 14 amino acids long. The V end lost 6 bases, the J end lost 10 bases, and 19 bases lay between the germline ends. Germline V gene data show CDR1 as LGHNA and CDR2 as YNFKEQ. Written as DNA, the CDR3 is TGTGCCAGCAGTAAACTAGTGGCCCCAGGAGAGCAGTTCTTC. Its translation is CASSKLVAPGEQFF.

J is TRBJ2-2 and V is TRBV5-6; D unclear. Per the germline V gene, CDR1 is SGHDT and CDR2 is YYEEEE. This CDR3 is 16 amino acids long. With 0 bases removed from V and 0 bases from J, the gap between germline ends came to 9 bases. CDR3 in DNA: TGTGCCAGCAGCTTGGGGCAGATCGCGAACACCGGGGAGCTGTTTTTT. This gives the protein CASSLGQIANTGELFF.

The chain joins TRBV5-1 to TRBJ2-3; the match to TRBD1 covers 7 bases. The CDR3 is 13 residues long. With 4 bases clipped from V and 4 bases from J, the junction kept 3 bases outside the gene matches. The V gene's germline CDR1 is SGHRS and CDR2 YFSETQ. Here the CDR3 DNA reads TGCGCCAGCAGCATCGGACAGGCAGATACGCAGTATTTT. It encodes CASSIGQADTQYF.

Worth noting for this clone: The same CDR3 is also encoded by other DNA sequences in this sample. This chain joins TRBV5-6 and TRBJ1-5; possible D gene TRBD1, 5 bases. Germline CDR1 is SGHDT and CDR2 is YYEEEE. Trimming left V 0 bases short and J 1 base short, with 14 bases between. This CDR3 contains 17 residues. The DNA of the CDR3 is TGTGCCAGCAGCTTGGCGTCGGGACTTGGAAGCAATCAGCCCCAGCATTTT. Protein: CASSLASGLGSNQPQHF.

J is TRBJ2-6 and V is TRBV5-4; D call uncertain. Germline loops: CDR1 SGHNT, CDR2 YYREEE (reference sequence). This CDR3 region has 16 residues. Trimming left V 0 bases short and J 0 bases short, with 7 bases between. In DNA, the CDR3 is TGTGCCAGCAGCTTGGGGAGTAACTCTGGGGCCAACGTCCTGACTTTC. Its translation: CASSLGSNSGANVLTF.

This chain links TRBV9 with TRBJ2-2; TRBD2 matches at 7 bases. CDR3 length: 18 amino acids. Germline CDR1 is SGDLS and CDR2 is YYNGEE. With V trimmed by 0 bases and J by 5 bases, 13 bases remained unmatched. CDR3 residues: CASSVEWGGGRGTGELFF. The CDR3 nucleotides read TGTGCCAGCAGCGTAGAATGGGGTGGCGGGAGAGGAACCGGGGAGCTGTTTTTT.

The J gene is TRBJ1-1, the V gene TRBV18; no definite D call. Per germline, CDR1 KGHSH and CDR2 LQKENI. Between the trimmed V and J ends, which lost 2 bases and 1 base, there was a span of 5 bases. The CDR3 length is 13 residues. CDR3 nucleotides: TGTGCCAGCTCACCATTTAAGAACACTGAAGCTTTCTTT. Amino acids: CASSPFKNTEAFF.

The rearrangement uses TRBV11-2 and TRBJ2-3; TRBD2 is a possible D gene (6 bases). Germline V gene lookup returns CDR1 SGHAT and CDR2 FQNNGV. The CDR3 has 15 residues. Trimming shortened V by 4 bases and J by 3 bases, and 14 bases separated the two germline ends. CDR3 residues: CASSSGRGYTDTQYF. DNA for the CDR3: TGTGCCAGCAGCTCCGGACGGGGGTATACAGATACGCAGTATTTT.

This chain links TRBV28 with TRBJ1-5; the D gene is possibly TRBD1 (5 bases). Germline V CDR1 and CDR2: MDHEN, SYDVKM. Trimming shortened V by 5 bases and J by 0 bases, and 8 bases separated the two germline ends. There are 14 residues in the CDR3. CDR3 sequence: CASSGGGSNQPQHF. CDR3 DNA sequence: TGTGCCAGCAGTGGGGGGGGTAGCAATCAGCCCCAGCATTTT.

A single count supports this clone. This chain links TRBV4-2 with TRBJ2-3; the match to TRBD2 covers 9 bases. There are 17 residues in the CDR3. Germline V gene lookup returns CDR1 LGHNA and CDR2 YNFKEQ. V dropped 1 base and J dropped 4; count of bases not matched to a gene: 9. The CDR3 nucleotides read TGTGCCAGCAGCCAAGGTGGGGGCGGGGGGGTGGCAGATACGCAGTATTTT. Amino acid sequence: CASSQGGGGGVADTQYF.